Listed below are T cell receptor beta chains from one sample, sequenced in a study of breast tumors, draining lymph nodes, adjacent tissues. TCRdb processed the multiplex PCR reads anew with MiXCR; each CDR3 protein has one entry. The sample contains about 220,000 distinct CDR3 sequences, nearly 35% of which appear only once. Sequences were obtained from axillary lymph node tissue. All receptors derive from a female donor with breast cancer. Some clones in this sample may be carry-over from other donors' samples. CDR3s include the opening cysteine and the closing phenylalanine or tryptophan. D genes are given only for firm matches. Clone size, where shown, is once, few, many, or a class for clones that have expanded.

NA	TRBJ2-7	TRBV6-6	TRBD1	TGTGCCAGCAGTCATGAGGGGGCTTCCTACGAGCAGTACTTC	CASSHEGASYEQYF
many	TRBJ1-6	TRBV6-6	NA	TGTGCCAGCAGCCAATCCGGGGAGGGGGCCCTCCACTTT	CASSQSGEGALHF
many	TRBJ1-2	TRBV20-1	NA	TGCAGTGCTAGGGAGGTGGGGGGTGTCTATGGCTACACCTTC	CSAREVGGVYGYTF
NA	TRBJ1-5	TRBV27	NA	TGTGCCAGCAGTTTATCGTACTCAGGGGCTCAGCCCCAGCATTTT	CASSLSYSGAQPQHF
many	TRBJ2-7	TRBV7-2	NA	TGTGCCAGCAGAGGGGGGTACGAGCAGTACTTC	CASRGGYEQYF
many	TRBJ2-5	TRBV7-2	NA	TGTGCCAGCAGCTCACAGGCTCGCCAAGAGACCCAGTACTTC	CASSSQARQETQYF
NA	TRBJ2-5	TRBV2	TRBD2	TGTGCCAGCAGTGGTAGCGGGGAGACCCAGTACTTC	CASSGSGETQYF
many	TRBJ2-7	TRBV5-6	NA	TGTGCCAGCAGCTTGGCCGGGCGGGAGCAGTACTTC	CASSLAGREQYF
NA	TRBJ1-4	TRBV12-3/TRBV12-4	NA	TGTGCCAGCAGTTTATCAGGGGCAGGGACTGAAAAACTGTTTTTT	CASSLSGAGTEKLFF
NA	TRBJ1-3	TRBV19	TRBD1	TGTGCCAGTAGTGCGGTGGGACAGCCTCTCATCTCTGGAAGCACCATATATTTT	CASSAVGQPLISGSTIYF
NA	TRBJ1-2	TRBV20-1	NA	TGCAGTGCTAGAGATCTGGGGGGTGGCTACACCTTC	CSARDLGGGYTF
NA	TRBJ2-4	TRBV12-3/TRBV12-4	NA	TGTGCCAGCAGGAACGGGGCCAAAAACATTCAGTACTTC	CASRNGAKNIQYF
many	TRBJ2-3	TRBV18	NA	TGTGCCAGCTCACCCACCGCTAGCACAGATACGCAGTATTTT	CASSPTASTDTQYF
NA	TRBJ2-7	TRBV10-3	TRBD2	TGTGCCAGCAGTGCTGGAGGGGCGGGAGGCTACGAGCAGTACTTC	CASSAGGAGGYEQYF
once	TRBJ1-5	TRBV7-2	NA	NA	CASSLEFGEGAPRHF
NA	TRBJ1-2	TRBV2	TRBD1	TGTGCCAGTAGGGACAGGGGGCGTCGTAACTATGGCTACACCTTC	CASRDRGRRNYGYTF